These 4 T cell receptor beta chains originate from one sample sequenced in a study of blood T cell repertoires in COVID-19 (dated by TCRdb to the early 2020s). Receptors were amplified or captured by the immunoSEQ multiplex PCR assay. The immuneACCESS repertoire file appears here via TCRdb, limited to in-frame rearrangements. These files lack a portion of the clones; in checked studies, under half of the deficit traces to unresolved V genes, and the cause of the others is not known. The sample table lists some 200,000 clones, around three quarters of them with a count of one. In total, the top ten clones hold around 6% of the sample. Sequencing was carried out using peripheral blood. The origin of the receptors is a woman in her sixties or seventies with acute or convalescent COVID-19.

V and J are TRBV18 and TRBJ1-5; unclear D gene. The CDR3 has 14 amino acids. V lost 0 bases and J 7 bases, leaving 10 bases between the germline ends. Germline CDR1 and CDR2: KGHSH and LQKENI. CDR3 in DNA: TGTGCCAGCTCACCACCGGAGACGGGGCAGCCCCAGCATTTT. This encodes CASSPPETGQPQHF.

This chain links TRBV18 with TRBJ2-2, with 7 bases lining up with TRBD2. The CDR3 covers 15 residues. V trimming: 6 bases; J trimming: 1 base; junction bases outside the gene matches: 5. Germline V gene lookup returns CDR1 KGHSH and CDR2 LQKENI. CDR3 in DNA: TGTGCCAGCTCCGATCTAGCGGAGAACACCGGGGAGCTGTTTTTT. The encoded protein is CASSDLAENTGELFF.

The CDR3 nucleotides are TGTGCCACGTCCCTAGCGGGAGCCCCCTACAATGAGCAGTTCTTC. It specifies CATSLAGAPYNEQFF. The chain joins TRBV2 to TRBJ2-1; 10 nucleotides match TRBD2. The CDR3 is 15 residues long. The V gene end was trimmed by 10 bases and the J gene end by 2 bases; junction bases not matched to a gene: 8. The V gene's germline CDR1 is SNHLY and CDR2 FYNNEI.

This clone was counted a few times. The chain employs TRBV28 and TRBJ2-1; 8 nucleotides agree with TRBD2. The V segment lost 3 bases and the J segment 2 bases; nucleotides outside the gene matches: 0. Germline CDR1 and CDR2: MDHEN and SYDVKM. The CDR3 is 14 amino acids. CDR3 sequence reads: CASSLTSAYNEQFF. In nucleotides, the CDR3 is TGTGCCAGCAGTTTGACTAGCGCCTACAATGAGCAGTTCTTC.